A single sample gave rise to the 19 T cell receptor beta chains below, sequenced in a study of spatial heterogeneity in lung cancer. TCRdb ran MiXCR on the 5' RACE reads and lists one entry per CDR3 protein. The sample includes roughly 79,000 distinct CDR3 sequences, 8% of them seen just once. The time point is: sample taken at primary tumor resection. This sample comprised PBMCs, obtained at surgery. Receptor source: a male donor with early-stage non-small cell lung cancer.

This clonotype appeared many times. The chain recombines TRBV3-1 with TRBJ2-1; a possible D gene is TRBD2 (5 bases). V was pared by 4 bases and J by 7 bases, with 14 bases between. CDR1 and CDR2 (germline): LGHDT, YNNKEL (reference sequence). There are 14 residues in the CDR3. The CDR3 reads CASSRALRTNEQFF. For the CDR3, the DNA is TGTGCCAGCAGCCGAGCTTTACGGACTAATGAGCAGTTCTTC.

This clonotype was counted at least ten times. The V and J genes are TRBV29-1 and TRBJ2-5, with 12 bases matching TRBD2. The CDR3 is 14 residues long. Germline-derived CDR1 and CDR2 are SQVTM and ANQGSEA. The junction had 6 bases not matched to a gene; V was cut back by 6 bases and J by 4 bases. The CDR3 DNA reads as TGCAGCGTATTACTAGCGGGAGGACGAGAGACCCAGTACTTC. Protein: CSVLLAGGRETQYF.

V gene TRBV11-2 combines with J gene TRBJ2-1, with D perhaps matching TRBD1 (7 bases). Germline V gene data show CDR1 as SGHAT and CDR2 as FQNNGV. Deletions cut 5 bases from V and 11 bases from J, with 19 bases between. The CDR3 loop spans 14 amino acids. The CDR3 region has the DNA TGTGCCAGCAGCCCCCCGGGCAGGGGGGCCCAGCAGTTCTTC. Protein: CASSPPGRGAQQFF. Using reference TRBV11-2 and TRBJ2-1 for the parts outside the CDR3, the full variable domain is EAGVAQSPRYKIIEKRQSVAFWCNPISGHATLYWYQQILGQGPKLLIQFQNNGVVDDSQLPKDRFSAERLKGVDSTLKIQPAKLEDSAVYLCASSPPGRGAQQFFGPGTRLTVL.

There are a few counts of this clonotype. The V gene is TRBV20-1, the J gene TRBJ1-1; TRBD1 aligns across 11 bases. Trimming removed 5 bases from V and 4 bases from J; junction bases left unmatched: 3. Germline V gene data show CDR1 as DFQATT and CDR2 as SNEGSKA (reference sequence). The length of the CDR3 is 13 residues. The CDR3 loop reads CSASGTGGTEAFF. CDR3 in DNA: TGCAGTGCTTCCGGGACAGGGGGCACTGAAGCTTTCTTT.

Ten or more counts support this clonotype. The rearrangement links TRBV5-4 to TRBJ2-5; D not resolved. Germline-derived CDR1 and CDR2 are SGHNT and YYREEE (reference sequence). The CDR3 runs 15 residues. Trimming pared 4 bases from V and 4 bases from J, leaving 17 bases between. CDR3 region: CASSPTLGSRETQYF. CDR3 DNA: TGTGCCAGCAGCCCCACGCTAGGCAGTAGAGAGACCCAGTACTTC. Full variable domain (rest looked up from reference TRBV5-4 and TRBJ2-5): ETGVTQSPTHLIKTRGQQVTLRCSSQSGHNTVSWYQQALGQGPQFIFQYYREEENGRGNFPPRFSGLQFPNYSSELNVNALELDDSALYLCASSPTLGSRETQYFGPGTRLLVL.

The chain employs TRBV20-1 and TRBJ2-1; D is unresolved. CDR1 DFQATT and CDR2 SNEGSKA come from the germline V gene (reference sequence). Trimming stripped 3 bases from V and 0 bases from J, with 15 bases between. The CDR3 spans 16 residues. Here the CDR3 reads CSARESSWNSYNEQFF. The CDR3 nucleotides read TGCAGTGCTAGGGAGAGTTCGTGGAACTCCTACAATGAGCAGTTCTTC.

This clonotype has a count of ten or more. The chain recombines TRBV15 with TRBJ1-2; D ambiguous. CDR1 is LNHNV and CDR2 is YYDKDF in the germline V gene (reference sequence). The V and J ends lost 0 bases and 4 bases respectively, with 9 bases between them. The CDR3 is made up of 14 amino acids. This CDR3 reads CATSRDGPGYGYTF. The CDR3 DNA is TGTGCCACCAGCAGAGATGGACCAGGCTATGGCTACACCTTC. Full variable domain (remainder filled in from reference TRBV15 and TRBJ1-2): DAMVIQNPRYQVTQFGKPVTLSCSQTLNHNVMYWYQQKSSQAPKLLFHYYDKDFNNEADTPDNFQSRRPNTSFCFLDIRSPGLGDTAMYLCATSRDGPGYGYTFGSGTRLTVV.

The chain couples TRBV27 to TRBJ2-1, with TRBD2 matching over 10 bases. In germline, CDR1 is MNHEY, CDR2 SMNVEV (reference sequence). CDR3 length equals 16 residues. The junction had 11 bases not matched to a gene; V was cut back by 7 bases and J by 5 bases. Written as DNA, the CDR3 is TGTGCCAGCACCTCCCTAGCGGGAGCTGGGCACAATGAGCAGTTCTTC. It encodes CASTSLAGAGHNEQFF.

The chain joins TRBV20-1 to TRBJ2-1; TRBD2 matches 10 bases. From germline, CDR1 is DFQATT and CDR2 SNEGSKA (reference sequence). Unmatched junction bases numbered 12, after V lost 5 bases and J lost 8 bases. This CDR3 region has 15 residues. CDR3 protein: CSAFQVLAGDDEQFF. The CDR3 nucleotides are TGCAGTGCTTTTCAGGTCCTAGCGGGAGACGATGAGCAGTTCTTC.

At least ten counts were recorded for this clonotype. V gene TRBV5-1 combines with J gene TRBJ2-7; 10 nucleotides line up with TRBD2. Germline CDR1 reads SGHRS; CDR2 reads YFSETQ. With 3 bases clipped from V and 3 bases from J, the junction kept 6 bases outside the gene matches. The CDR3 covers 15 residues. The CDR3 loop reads CASSSGLAISYEQYF. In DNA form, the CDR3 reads TGCGCCAGCAGCTCGGGACTAGCGATCAGCTACGAGCAGTACTTC. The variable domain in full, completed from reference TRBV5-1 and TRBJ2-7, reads KAGVTQTPRYLIKTRGQQVTLSCSPISGHRSVSWYQQTPGQGLQFLFEYFSETQRNKGNFPGRFSGRQFSNSRSEMNVSTLELGDSALYLCASSSGLAISYEQYFGPGTRLTVT.

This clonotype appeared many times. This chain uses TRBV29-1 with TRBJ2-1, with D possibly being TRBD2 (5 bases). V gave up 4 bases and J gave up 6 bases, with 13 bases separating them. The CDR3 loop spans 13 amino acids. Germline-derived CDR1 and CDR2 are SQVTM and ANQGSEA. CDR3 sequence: CSVAGSPPNEQFF. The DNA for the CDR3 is TGCAGCGTTGCGGGGTCTCCCCCCAATGAGCAGTTCTTC.

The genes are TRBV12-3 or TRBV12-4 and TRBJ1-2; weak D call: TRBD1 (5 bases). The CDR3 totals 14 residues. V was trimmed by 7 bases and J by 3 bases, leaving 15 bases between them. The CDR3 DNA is TGTGCCAGCAAGTCGGCAGGGTCCCACTATGGCTACACCTTC. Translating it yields CASKSAGSHYGYTF.

The CDR3 spells CASSLTGTHSPLHF. In DNA, the CDR3 is TGTGCCAGCAGTTTAACAGGGACGCATTCACCCCTCCACTTT. The genes are TRBV12-3 or TRBV12-4 and TRBJ1-6, with a possible D match to TRBD1 (6 bases). The germline V and J ends were trimmed by 2 bases and 8 bases, with 10 bases remaining between them. This CDR3 comprises 14 residues.

The chain's CDR3 is CASSSTPTKYGYTF. In DNA form, the CDR3 reads TGTGCCAGCAGCTCCACACCGACGAAATATGGCTACACCTTC. This chain uses TRBV7-9 with TRBJ1-2; no firm D call. Germline V CDR1 and CDR2: SEHNR, FQNEAQ (reference sequence). The CDR3 covers 14 residues. V lost 4 bases, J lost 5 bases, and 14 bases lay in between. The full variable domain, rest sourced from reference TRBV7-9 and TRBJ1-2, is DTGVSQNPRHKITKRGQNVTFRCDPISEHNRLYWYRQTLGQGPEFLTYFQNEAQLEKSRLLSDRFSAERPKGSFSTLEIQRTEQGDSAMYLCASSSTPTKYGYTFGSGTRLTVV.

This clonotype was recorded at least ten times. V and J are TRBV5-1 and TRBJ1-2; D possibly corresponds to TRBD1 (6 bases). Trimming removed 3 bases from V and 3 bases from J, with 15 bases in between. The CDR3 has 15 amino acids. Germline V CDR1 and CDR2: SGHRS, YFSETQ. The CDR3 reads CASSYQTGDYYGYTF. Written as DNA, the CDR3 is TGCGCCAGCAGCTACCAGACAGGCGATTACTATGGCTACACCTTC.

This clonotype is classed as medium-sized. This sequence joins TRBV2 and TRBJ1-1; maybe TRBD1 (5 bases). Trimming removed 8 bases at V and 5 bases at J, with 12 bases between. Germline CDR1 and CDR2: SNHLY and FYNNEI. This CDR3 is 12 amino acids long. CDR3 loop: CASRGTGTEAFF. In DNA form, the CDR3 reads TGTGCCAGCCGGGGGACTGGGACTGAAGCTTTCTTT. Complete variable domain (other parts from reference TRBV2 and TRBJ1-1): EPEVTQTPSHQVTQMGQEVILRCVPISNHLYFYWYRQILGQKVEFLVSFYNNEISEKSEIFDDQFSVERPDGSNFTLKIRSTKLEDSAMYFCASRGTGTEAFFGQGTRLTVV.

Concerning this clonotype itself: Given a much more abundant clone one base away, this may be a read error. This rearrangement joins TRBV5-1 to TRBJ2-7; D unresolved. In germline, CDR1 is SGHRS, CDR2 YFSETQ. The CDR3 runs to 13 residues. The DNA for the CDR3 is TGCGCCGGCAGCTTGTATTCCAACTACGAGCAGTACTTC. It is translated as CAGSLYSNYEQYF.

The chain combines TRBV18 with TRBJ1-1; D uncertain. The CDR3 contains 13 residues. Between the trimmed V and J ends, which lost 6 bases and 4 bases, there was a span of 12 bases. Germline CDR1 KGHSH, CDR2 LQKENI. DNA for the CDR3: TGTGCCAGCTCCCCGGGGTCAGCCACTGAAGCTTTCTTT. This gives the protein CASSPGSATEAFF.

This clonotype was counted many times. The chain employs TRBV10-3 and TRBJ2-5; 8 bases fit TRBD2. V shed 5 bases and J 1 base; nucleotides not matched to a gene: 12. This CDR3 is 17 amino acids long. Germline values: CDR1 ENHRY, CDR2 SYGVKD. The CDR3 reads CAISSGDGRALQETQYF. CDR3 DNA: TGTGCCATCAGTTCTGGGGACGGGAGGGCCCTCCAAGAGACCCAGTACTTC.